This TCR beta chain was identified during a study of Ad26.COV2.S vaccination and SARS-CoV-2 variants. Overall study context: COV1001, an Ad26.COV2.S trial, supplied this vaccine-arm donor. Ad26.COV2.S, an intramuscular injection, was given once or twice 56 days apart.

The CDR3 totals 14 residues. The J segment lost 4 bases and the V segment lost 6 bases, leaving 7 bases of the junction unmatched. Germline V gene data show CDR1 as GTSNPN and CDR2 as SVGIG (reference sequence). The treatment denotes: 19 received Ad26.COV2.S at low or high dose, single or two shots; about 5 received placebo; per-sample allocation not given. Sample collection was performed on day 63 after the first vaccine or placebo injection. The study's findings and limits: Non-spike TCR breadth showed similarity between vaccine and placebo recipients. The study found higher spike-specific TCR breadth in vaccine than placebo recipients.

On this clone itself: As yet, its antigen is unknown.

Repertoires were generated with immunoSEQ multiplex PCR, while TCRdb's copy carries only in-frame clones and drops some. The sample has about 320,000 clones, around four fifths seen once. The rearrangement uses TRBV30 and TRBJ2-5; 11 bases are shared with TRBD1. The receptor was derived from a person aged 18-60 years who received the Ad26.COV2.S COVID-19 vaccine or a placebo. The sequencing used peripheral blood, collected in a trial of Ad26.COV2.S vaccine versus placebo. CDR3 in amino acids: CACTGTGGRETQYF. The CDR3 nucleotides read TGTGCCTGTACCGGGACAGGGGGAAGAGAGACCCAGTACTTC.